This entry lists 10 T cell receptor beta chains sequenced from one sample in a study of cytomegalovirus exposure and HLA in healthy donors. Generated by immunoSEQ multiplex PCR, the TCRdb table keeps only in-frame clones and is missing some. Here the sample spans fewer than 140,000 clones, 88% being singletons. The specimen sequenced was PBMCs. The origin of the receptors is a woman in her late teens or twenties in good health and CMV-seropositive.

V usage is TRBV28 and J usage is TRBJ2-5; 11 bases are a match to TRBD2. CDR3 length equals 18 residues. Germline V gene data show CDR1 as MDHEN and CDR2 as SYDVKM. V lost 7 bases, J lost 4 bases, and 17 bases stayed unmatched. The DNA of the CDR3 is TGTGCCAGCAACCCCTTGGGACTAGCGGAAGATTCAAGAGAGACCCAGTACTTC. Translation gives CASNPLGLAEDSRETQYF.

This chain joins TRBV10-3 and TRBJ1-5; 7 bases fit TRBD1. Germline CDR1 and CDR2: ENHRY and SYGVKD. The CDR3 loop spans 20 amino acids. Trimming cost V 2 bases and J 0 bases; bases outside gene matches: 16. CDR3 residues: CAISETNFRDSPYSNQPQHF. DNA for the CDR3: TGTGCCATCAGTGAGACAAATTTCCGGGACAGCCCGTATAGCAATCAGCCCCAGCATTTT.

This sequence joins TRBV6-5 and TRBJ2-1, with D unresolved. Germline values: CDR1 MNHEY, CDR2 SVGAGI. V shed 6 bases and J shed 6 bases, with 6 bases lying between them. The CDR3 covers 11 residues. In DNA form, the CDR3 reads TGTGCCAGCAGCCTCGGCAATGAGCAGTTCTTC. This translates into CASSLGNEQFF.

The gene calls are TRBV28 and TRBJ1-4; D remains ambiguous. CDR3 length: 15 amino acids. V lost 3 bases and J lost 0, with 8 bases in between. Germline V gene sequence: CDR1 MDHEN, CDR2 SYDVKM. The DNA of the CDR3 is TGTGCCAGCAGTTTTTGGGCCGCAACTAATGAAAAACTGTTTTTT. It is translated as CASSFWAATNEKLFF.

The rearrangement links TRBV9 to TRBJ2-5; TRBD2 matches at 7 bases. The CDR3 totals 14 residues. V gave up 4 bases and J gave up 5 bases; unmatched junction bases: 8. Germline CDR1 reads SGDLS; CDR2 reads YYNGEE. CDR3 DNA sequence: TGTGCCAGCAGCCCCCGGGACTACGGCGAGACCCAGTACTTC. Translation: CASSPRDYGETQYF.

This clone came up once. J is TRBJ2-2 and V is TRBV9; 8 bases agree with TRBD2. The CDR3 is 15 amino acids. Per the germline V gene, CDR1 is SGDLS and CDR2 is YYNGEE. Trimming took 0 bases from V and 4 from J; bases not matched to a gene: 2. CDR3 nucleotides: TGTGCCAGCAGCGTAGGAGCGGGGGTCACCGGGGAGCTGTTTTTT. The encoded protein is CASSVGAGVTGELFF.

The chain joins TRBV7-9 to TRBJ1-1, with TRBD1 as a possible D gene (5 bases). Trimming cost V 5 bases and J 5 bases, with 18 bases left between them. Germline loops: CDR1 SEHNR, CDR2 FQNEAQ (reference sequence). There are 15 residues in the CDR3. The CDR3 protein is CASSGRDGRSTEAFF. The CDR3 bases are TGTGCCAGCAGCGGCAGGGACGGGAGGTCGACTGAAGCTTTCTTT.

This clone was recorded once. This sequence joins TRBV5-1 and TRBJ2-3; D is undetermined. Germline lookup yields CDR1 SGHRS and CDR2 YFSETQ. The CDR3 has 12 residues. V was clipped by 4 bases and J by 2 bases, with 5 bases between them. DNA for the CDR3: TGCGCCAGCAGCATACACACAGATACGCAGTATTTT. It translates to CASSIHTDTQYF.

The chain combines TRBV4-1 with TRBJ1-1, with unresolved D. The CDR3 spans 12 residues. CDR1 MGHRA and CDR2 YSYEKL come from the germline V gene. The ends were cut back, 0 bases at V and 6 bases at J, with 5 bases in the middle. This CDR3 is CASSQEGAEAFF. In DNA form, the CDR3 reads TGCGCCAGCAGCCAAGAAGGAGCTGAAGCTTTCTTT.

The chain joins TRBV7-2 to TRBJ2-1; D perhaps matches TRBD2 (7 bases). V was shortened by 4 bases and J by 2 bases, with 9 bases between the two germline ends. The CDR3 has 14 residues. Germline-derived CDR1 and CDR2 are SGHTA and FQGNSA. The CDR3 nucleotides are TGTGCCAGCAGCTGGGGGGGCCCCTACAATGAGCAGTTCTTC. It codes for CASSWGGPYNEQFF.